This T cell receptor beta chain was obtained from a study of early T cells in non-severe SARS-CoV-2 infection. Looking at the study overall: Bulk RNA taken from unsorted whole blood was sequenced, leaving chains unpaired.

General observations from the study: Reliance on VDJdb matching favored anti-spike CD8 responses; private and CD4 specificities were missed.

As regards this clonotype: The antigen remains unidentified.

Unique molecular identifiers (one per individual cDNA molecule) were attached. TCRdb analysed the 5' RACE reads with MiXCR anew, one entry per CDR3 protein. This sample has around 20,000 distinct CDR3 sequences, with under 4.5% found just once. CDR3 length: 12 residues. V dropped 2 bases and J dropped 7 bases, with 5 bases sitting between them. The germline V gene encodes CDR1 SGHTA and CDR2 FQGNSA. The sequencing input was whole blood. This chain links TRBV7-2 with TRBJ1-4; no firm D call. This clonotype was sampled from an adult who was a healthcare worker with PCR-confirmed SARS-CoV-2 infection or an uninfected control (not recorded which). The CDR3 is CASSLTGEKLFF. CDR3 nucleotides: TGTGCCAGCAGCTTAACGGGTGAAAAACTGTTTTTT. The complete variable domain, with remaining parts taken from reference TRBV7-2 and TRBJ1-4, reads GAGVSQSPSNKVTEKGKDVELRCDPISGHTALYWYRQSLGQGLEFLIYFQGNSAPDKSGLPSDRFSAERTGGSVSTLTIQRTQQEDSAVYLCASSLTGEKLFFGSGTQLSVL.